The TCR beta chain under discussion was sequenced for a study of cytomegalovirus exposure and HLA in healthy donors. As for the study in general: An early release of data contained around 80 million unique TCRs, which came from HLA-typed donors. Whole-study results and caveats: Versus the 666-donor mean, an Asian-associated ancestry cluster reportedly showed fewer N-insertions in a later analysis. TCR beta V- and J-gene trimming was later associated with a missense DCLRE1C variant.

The PCR used 60 Vbeta and 13 Jbeta primers. Sequencing used immunoSEQ multiplex PCR; TCRdb keeps in-frame clones, though not all of them. The table shows fewer than 110,000 clones, with around 60% occurring only once. Points on this clone: The target antigen is unknown.

The receptor was isolated from a woman between 50 and 59 years old in good health and CMV-seronegative. The specimen was PBMCs.

CDR3 DNA: TGTGCCAGCAGCCAACCGCACCGGACAGGGATGGTAAGCAATCAGCCCCAGCATTTT. It is translated as CASSQPHRTGMVSNQPQHF. The chain combines TRBV4-2 with TRBJ1-5; 8 positions match TRBD1. Unmatched junction bases numbered 13, after V lost 2 bases and J lost 1 base. CDR1 LGHNA and CDR2 YNFKEQ come from the germline V gene. The CDR3 has 19 amino acids.